The 7 T cell receptor beta chains given below trace back to one sample, sequenced in a study of cytomegalovirus exposure and HLA in healthy donors. 60 Vbeta and 13 Jbeta primers were used in PCR. The repertoire was sequenced with immunoSEQ multiplex PCR; TCRdb's copy has only in-frame clones and lacks some. The table shows 120,000 to 150,000 clones, with 80% occurring only once. Sequenced input: PBMCs. These receptors were collected from a woman aged 25 to 45 in good health and CMV-seronegative.

The chain has TRBV5-4 and TRBJ2-1, with D uncertain. Germline V CDR1 and CDR2: SGHNT, YYREEE (reference sequence). The CDR3 is made up of 13 amino acids. The V end lost 6 bases, the J end lost 5 bases, and 12 bases lay between the germline ends. DNA for the CDR3: TGTGCCAGCACCCCGAGTTTAAACAATGAGCAGTTCTTC. As protein: CASTPSLNNEQFF.

V is TRBV23-1 and J is TRBJ1-2; the D is unclear. TRBV23-1 falls under the ORF class, with uncertain function. Between the trimmed V and J ends, which lost 7 bases and 0 bases, there was a span of 21 bases. The CDR3 loop spans 17 amino acids. CDR3 bases: TGCGCCAGCATCCACGGATCAGACTCTTCTTCTAACTATGGCTACACCTTC. This translates into CASIHGSDSSSNYGYTF.

CDR3 DNA: TGTGCCAGCAGCTTAGCTTCCTCCGAGCAGTTCTTC. Translated, it gives CASSLASSEQFF. This chain links TRBV11-3 with TRBJ2-1; unclear D gene. The V end was cut by 1 base, the J end by 10 bases, with 8 bases between. Germline V CDR1 and CDR2: SGHNT, YENEEA. The CDR3 runs 12 residues.

This chain links TRBV10-2 with TRBJ2-7, with a weak D call TRBD1 (5 bases). CDR3 length: 17 residues. V was clipped by 0 bases and J by 0 bases, with 15 bases between them. Germline lookup yields CDR1 WSHSY and CDR2 SAAADI. In DNA, the CDR3 is TGCGCCAGCAGTGAGTCGAGGAGCCGGACATACTCCTACGAGCAGTACTTC. Protein: CASSESRSRTYSYEQYF.

V is TRBV5-4 and J is TRBJ2-1; 9 bases are shared with TRBD2. The germline gives CDR1 SGHNT, CDR2 YYREEE (reference sequence). This CDR3 comprises 17 residues. Losses at the gene ends were 4 bases for V and 2 bases for J; bases not matched to a gene: 10. The CDR3 nucleotides are TGTGCCAGCAGCGAGTCGGGCGGGAGGGCGGCCTACAATGAGCAGTTCTTC. Encoded protein: CASSESGGRAAYNEQFF.

This chain connects TRBV15 to TRBJ1-1; 7 bases match TRBD1. V dropped 0 bases and J dropped 6; count of bases not matched to a gene: 16. CDR3 length: 18 residues. Germline-derived CDR1 and CDR2 are LNHNV and YYDKDF (reference sequence). The CDR3 DNA reads TGTGCCACCAGCAGAGATCCGGAAGGGCTAGGGGGCTGGCCTGAAGCTTTCTTT. Protein: CATSRDPEGLGGWPEAFF.

The chain combines TRBV5-6 with TRBJ1-2, with TRBD1 as a possible D gene (5 bases). Germline V gives CDR1 SGHDT, CDR2 YYEEEE. The CDR3 is made up of 15 amino acids. Trimming cost V 2 bases and J 8 bases, with 19 bases left between them. CDR3 in DNA: TGTGCCAGCAGCTTTTACCCAGTCCCGGGGGGAGGCTACACCTTC. This codes for CASSFYPVPGGGYTF.